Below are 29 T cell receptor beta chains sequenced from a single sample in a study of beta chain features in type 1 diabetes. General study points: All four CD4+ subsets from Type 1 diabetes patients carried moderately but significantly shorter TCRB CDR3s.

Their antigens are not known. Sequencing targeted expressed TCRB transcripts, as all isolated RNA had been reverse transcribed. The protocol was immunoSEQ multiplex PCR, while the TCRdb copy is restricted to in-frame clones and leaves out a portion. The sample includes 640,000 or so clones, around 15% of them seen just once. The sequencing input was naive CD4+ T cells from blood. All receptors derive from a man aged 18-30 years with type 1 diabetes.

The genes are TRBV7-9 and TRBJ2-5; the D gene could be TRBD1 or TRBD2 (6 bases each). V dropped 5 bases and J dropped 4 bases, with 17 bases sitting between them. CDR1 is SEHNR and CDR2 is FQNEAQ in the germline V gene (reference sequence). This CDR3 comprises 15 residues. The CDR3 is CASSRKGGDGETQYF. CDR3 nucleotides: TGTGCCAGCAGCCGAAAGGGGGGAGATGGAGAGACCCAGTACTTC.

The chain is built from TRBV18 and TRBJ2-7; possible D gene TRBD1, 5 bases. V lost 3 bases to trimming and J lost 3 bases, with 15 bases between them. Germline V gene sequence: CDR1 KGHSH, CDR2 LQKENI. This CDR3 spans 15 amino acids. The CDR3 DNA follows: TGTGCCAGCTCACCCCGAATGACAGCATACTACGAGCAGTACTTC. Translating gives CASSPRMTAYYEQYF. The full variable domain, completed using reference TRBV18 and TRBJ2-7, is NAGVMQNPRHLVRRRGQEARLRCSPMKGHSHVYWYRQLPEEGLKFMVYLQKENIIDESGMPKERFSAEFPKEGPSILRIQQVVRGDSAAYFCASSPRMTAYYEQYFGPGTRLTVT.

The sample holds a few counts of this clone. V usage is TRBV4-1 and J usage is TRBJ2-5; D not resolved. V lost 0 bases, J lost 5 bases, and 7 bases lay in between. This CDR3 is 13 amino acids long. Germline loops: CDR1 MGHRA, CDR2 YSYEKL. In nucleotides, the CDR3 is TGCGCCAGCAGCCAAGAGCGGCGGGAGACCCAGTACTTC. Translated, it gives CASSQERRETQYF.

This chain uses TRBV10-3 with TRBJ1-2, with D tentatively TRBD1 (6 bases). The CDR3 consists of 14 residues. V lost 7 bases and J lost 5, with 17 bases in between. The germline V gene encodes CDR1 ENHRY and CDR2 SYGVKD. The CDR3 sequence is CAITQDRSFYGYTF. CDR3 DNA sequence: TGTGCCATCACCCAAGACAGGTCTTTTTATGGCTACACCTTC.

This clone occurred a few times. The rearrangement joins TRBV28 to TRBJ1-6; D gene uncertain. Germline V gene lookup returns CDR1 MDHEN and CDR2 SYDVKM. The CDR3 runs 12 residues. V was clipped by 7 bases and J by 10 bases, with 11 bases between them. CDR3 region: CASTRQTSPLHF. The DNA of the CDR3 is TGTGCCAGCACGAGGCAGACCTCACCCCTCCACTTT.

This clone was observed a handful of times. Written as DNA, the CDR3 is TGCAGCGTTTCGGACAGGGGAGAGGGGCCCTATGGCTACACCTTC. Protein product: CSVSDRGEGPYGYTF. This chain links TRBV29-1 with TRBJ1-2; 9 nucleotides align to TRBD1. The germline V gene encodes CDR1 SQVTM and CDR2 ANQGSEA. The CDR3 has 15 residues. The V gene end was trimmed by 5 bases and the J gene end by 4 bases; junction bases not matched to a gene: 11.

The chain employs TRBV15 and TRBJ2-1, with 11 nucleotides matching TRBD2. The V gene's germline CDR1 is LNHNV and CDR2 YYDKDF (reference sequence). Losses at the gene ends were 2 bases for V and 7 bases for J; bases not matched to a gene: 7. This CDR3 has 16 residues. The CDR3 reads CATSRLGLAAKNEQFF. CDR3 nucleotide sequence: TGTGCCACCAGCAGACTGGGACTAGCGGCGAAGAATGAGCAGTTCTTC.

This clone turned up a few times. The CDR3 DNA is TGTGCCAGTAGTACGCCAGGGGGGGCAAACCAGCCCCAGCATTTT. Translation gives CASSTPGGANQPQHF. The chain is built from TRBV19 and TRBJ1-5; 7 positions match TRBD1. CDR1 is LNHDA and CDR2 is SQIVND in the germline V gene (reference sequence). The CDR3 loop spans 15 amino acids. The V segment lost 4 bases and the J segment 7 bases; nucleotides outside the gene matches: 10.

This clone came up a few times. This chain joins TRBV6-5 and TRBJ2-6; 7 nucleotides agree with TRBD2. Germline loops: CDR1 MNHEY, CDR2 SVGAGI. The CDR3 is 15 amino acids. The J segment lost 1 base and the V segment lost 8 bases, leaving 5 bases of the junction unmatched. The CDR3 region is CASRGESSGANVLTF. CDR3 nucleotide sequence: TGTGCCAGCCGGGGGGAGTCGTCTGGGGCCAACGTCCTGACTTTC.

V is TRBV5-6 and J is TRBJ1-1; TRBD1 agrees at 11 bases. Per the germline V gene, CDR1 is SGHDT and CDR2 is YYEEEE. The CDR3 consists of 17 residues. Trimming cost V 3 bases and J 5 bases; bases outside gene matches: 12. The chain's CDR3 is CASSYYQDRGRWTEAFF. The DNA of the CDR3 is TGTGCCAGCAGCTATTACCAGGACAGGGGGCGATGGACTGAAGCTTTCTTT.

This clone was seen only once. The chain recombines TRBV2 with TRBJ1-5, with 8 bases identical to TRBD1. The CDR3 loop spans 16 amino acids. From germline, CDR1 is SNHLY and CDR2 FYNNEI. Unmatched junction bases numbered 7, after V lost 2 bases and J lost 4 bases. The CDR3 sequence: CASSEFWGTGNQPQHF. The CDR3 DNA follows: TGTGCCAGCAGTGAATTCTGGGGGACAGGTAATCAGCCCCAGCATTTT.

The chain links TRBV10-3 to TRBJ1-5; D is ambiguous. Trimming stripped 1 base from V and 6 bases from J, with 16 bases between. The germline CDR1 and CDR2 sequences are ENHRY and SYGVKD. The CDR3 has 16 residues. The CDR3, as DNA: TGTGCCATCAGTGAGTATGTGTTGGGGTCGCCTCAGCCCCAGCATTTT. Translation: CAISEYVLGSPQPQHF.

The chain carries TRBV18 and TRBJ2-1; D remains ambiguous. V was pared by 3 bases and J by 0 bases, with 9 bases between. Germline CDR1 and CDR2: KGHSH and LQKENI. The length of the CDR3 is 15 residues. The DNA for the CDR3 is TGTGCCAGCTCACCTACGGGTATCTCCTACAATGAGCAGTTCTTC. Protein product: CASSPTGISYNEQFF.

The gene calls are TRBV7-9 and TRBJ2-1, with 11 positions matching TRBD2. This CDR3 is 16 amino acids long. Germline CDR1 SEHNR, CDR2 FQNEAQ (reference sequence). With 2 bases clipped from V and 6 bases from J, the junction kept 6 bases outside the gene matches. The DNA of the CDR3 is TGTGCCAGCAGCTTACCCGGACTAGCGGGTAGCAATGAGCAGTTCTTC. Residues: CASSLPGLAGSNEQFF.

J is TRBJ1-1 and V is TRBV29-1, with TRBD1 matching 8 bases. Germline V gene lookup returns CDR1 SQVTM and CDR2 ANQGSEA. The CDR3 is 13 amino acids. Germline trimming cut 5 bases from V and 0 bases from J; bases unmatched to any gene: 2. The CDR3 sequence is CSVKGQVNTEAFF. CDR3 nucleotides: TGCAGCGTTAAGGGACAGGTGAACACTGAAGCTTTCTTT.

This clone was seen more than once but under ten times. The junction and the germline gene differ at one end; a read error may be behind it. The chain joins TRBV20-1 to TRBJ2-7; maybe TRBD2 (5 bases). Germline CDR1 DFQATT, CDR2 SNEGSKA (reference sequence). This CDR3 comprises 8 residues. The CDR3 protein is CSARDGIF. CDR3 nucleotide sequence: TGCAGTGCTAGAGACGGGATCTTC.

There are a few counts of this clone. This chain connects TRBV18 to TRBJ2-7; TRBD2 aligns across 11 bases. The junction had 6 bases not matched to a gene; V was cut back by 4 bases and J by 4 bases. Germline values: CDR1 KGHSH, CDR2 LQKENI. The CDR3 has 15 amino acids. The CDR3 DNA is TGTGCCAGCTCACTGACTAGCGGGAATAATTACGAGCAGTACTTC. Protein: CASSLTSGNNYEQYF.

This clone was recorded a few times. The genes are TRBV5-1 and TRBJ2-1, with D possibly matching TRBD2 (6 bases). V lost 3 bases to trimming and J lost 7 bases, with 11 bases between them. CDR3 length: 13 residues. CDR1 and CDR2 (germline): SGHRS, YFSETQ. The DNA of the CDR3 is TGCGCCAGCAGCTCCGAGAGCGGGAATGAGCAGTTCTTC. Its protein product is CASSSESGNEQFF. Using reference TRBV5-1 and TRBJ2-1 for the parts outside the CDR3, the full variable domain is KAGVTQTPRYLIKTRGQQVTLSCSPISGHRSVSWYQQTPGQGLQFLFEYFSETQRNKGNFPGRFSGRQFSNSRSEMNVSTLELGDSALYLCASSSESGNEQFFGPGTRLTVL.

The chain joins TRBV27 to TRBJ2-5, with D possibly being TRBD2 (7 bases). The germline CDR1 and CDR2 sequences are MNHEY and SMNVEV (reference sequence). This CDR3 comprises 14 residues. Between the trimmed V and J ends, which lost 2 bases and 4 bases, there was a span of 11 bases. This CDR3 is CASSLRGGRETQYF. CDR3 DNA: TGTGCCAGCAGTTTAAGGGGGGGTCGAGAGACCCAGTACTTC.

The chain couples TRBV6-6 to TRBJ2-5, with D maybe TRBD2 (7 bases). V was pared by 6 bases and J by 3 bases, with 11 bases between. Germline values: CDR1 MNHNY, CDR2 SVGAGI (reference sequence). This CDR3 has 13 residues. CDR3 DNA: TGTGCCAGCAGACAGGGAGGGGAAGAGACCCAGTACTTC. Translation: CASRQGGEETQYF.

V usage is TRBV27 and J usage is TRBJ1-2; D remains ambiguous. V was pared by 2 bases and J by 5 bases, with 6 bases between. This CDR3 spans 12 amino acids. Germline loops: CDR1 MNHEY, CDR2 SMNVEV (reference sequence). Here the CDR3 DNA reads TGTGCCAGCAGTTTAGAGGGTTATGGCTACACCTTC. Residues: CASSLEGYGYTF.

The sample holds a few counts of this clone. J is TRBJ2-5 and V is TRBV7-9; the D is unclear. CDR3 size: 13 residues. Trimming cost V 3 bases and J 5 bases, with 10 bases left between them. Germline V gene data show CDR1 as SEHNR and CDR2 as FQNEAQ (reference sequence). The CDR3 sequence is CASSLFEEETQYF. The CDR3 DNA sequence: TGTGCCAGCAGCTTGTTCGAGGAGGAGACCCAGTACTTC.

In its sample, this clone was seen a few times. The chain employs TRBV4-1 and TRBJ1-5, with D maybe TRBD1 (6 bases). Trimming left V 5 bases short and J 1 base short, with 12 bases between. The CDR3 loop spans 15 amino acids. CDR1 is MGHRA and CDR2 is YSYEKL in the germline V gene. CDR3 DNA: TGCGCCAGCAGCGTCGGGGGGCCCAGCAATCAGCCCCAGCATTTT. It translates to CASSVGGPSNQPQHF.

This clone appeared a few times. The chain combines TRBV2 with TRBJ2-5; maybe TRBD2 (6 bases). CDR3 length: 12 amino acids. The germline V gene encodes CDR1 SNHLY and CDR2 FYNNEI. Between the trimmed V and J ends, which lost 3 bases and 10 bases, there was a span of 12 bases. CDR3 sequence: CASSDWTTSQYF. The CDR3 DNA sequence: TGTGCCAGCAGTGACTGGACTACTAGCCAGTACTTC.

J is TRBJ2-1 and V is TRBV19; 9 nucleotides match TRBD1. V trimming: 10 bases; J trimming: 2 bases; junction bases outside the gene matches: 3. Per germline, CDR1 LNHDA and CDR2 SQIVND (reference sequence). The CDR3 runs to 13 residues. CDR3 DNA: TGTGCCACTGGGGACAGGGCCTACAATGAGCAGTTCTTC. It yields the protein CATGDRAYNEQFF.

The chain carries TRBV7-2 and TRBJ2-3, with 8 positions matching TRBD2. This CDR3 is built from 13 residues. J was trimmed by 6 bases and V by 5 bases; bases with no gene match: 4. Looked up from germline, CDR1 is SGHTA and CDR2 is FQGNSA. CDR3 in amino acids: CASSSGGRDTQYF. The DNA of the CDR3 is TGTGCCAGCAGCAGCGGGGGCCGGGATACGCAGTATTTT.

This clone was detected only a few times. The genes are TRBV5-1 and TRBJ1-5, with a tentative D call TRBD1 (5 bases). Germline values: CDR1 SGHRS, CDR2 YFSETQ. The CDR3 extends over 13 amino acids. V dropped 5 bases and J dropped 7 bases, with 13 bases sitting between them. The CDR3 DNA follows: TGCGCCAGCAGTCGATTGGGGGGACAGCCCCAGCATTTT. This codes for CASSRLGGQPQHF.

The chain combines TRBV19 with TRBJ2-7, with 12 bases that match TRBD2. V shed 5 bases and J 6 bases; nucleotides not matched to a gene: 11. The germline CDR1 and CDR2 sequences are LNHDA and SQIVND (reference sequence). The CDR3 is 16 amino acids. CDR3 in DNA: TGTGCCAGTAGTGAGAGACTTAGGACTAGCGGGACCGAGCAGTACTTC. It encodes CASSERLRTSGTEQYF. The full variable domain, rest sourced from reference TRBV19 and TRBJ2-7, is DGGITQSPKYLFRKEGQNVTLSCEQNLNHDAMYWYRQDPGQGLRLIYYSQIVNDFQKGDIAEGYSVSREKKESFPLTVTSAQKNPTAFYLCASSERLRTSGTEQYFGPGTRLTVT.

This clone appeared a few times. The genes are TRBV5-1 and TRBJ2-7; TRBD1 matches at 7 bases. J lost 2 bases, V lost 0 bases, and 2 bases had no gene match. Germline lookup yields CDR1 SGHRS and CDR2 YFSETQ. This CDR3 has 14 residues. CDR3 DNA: TGCGCCAGCAGCTTGGCAACAGGGGCCTACGAGCAGTACTTC. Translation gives CASSLATGAYEQYF.